This note documents a single T cell receptor beta chain sequence. Here immunoSEQ multiplex PCR was the method, and the copy in TCRdb shows in-frame clones only, minus some. The sample includes 50,000 or so clones, approximately 86% of them seen just once. As for time point: pretreatment peripheral blood. The entry originates in a study of PD-L1 blockade in urothelial cancer. On the study more broadly: Previous chemotherapy exposure amounted to 0 to 3 regimens for patients.

The germline V gene has CDR1 LNHDA and CDR2 SQIVND (reference sequence). The CDR3 has 14 amino acids. Between the trimmed V and J ends, which lost 3 bases and 3 bases, there was a span of 10 bases. The sequencing used PBMCs, collected around atezolizumab (anti-PD-L1) treatment. The chain is built from TRBV19 and TRBJ2-3, with D possibly matching TRBD1 (6 bases). The sequence came from a man aged 55 to 69 with urothelial cancer. The CDR3: CASSMAGVTDTQYF. CDR3 DNA: TGTGCCAGTAGTATGGCAGGGGTGACAGATACGCAGTATTTT.